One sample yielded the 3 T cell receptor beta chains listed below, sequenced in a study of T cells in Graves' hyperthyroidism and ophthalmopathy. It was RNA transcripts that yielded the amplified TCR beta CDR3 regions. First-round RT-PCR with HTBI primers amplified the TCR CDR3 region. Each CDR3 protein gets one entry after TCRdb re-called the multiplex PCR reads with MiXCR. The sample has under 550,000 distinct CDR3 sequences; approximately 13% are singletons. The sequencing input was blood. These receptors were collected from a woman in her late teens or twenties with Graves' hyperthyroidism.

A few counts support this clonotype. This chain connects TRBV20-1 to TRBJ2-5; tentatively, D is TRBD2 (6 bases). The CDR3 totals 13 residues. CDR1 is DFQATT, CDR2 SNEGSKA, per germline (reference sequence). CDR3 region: CSGAEGTQETQYF. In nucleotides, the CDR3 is TGCAGCGGTGCGGAGGGGACGCAAGAGACCCAGTACTTC.

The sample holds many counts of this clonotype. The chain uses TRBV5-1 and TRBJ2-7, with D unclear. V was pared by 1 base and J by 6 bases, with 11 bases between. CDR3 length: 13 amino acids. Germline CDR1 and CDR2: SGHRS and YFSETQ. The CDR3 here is CASSLTRQGEQYF. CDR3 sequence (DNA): TGCGCCAGCAGCTTGACCAGACAAGGCGAGCAGTACTTC.

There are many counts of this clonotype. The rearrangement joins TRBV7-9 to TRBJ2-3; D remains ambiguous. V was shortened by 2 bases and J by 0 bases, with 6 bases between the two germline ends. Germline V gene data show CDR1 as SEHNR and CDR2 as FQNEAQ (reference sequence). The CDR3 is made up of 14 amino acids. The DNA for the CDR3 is TGTGCCAGCAGCTTAATGATGAGCACAGATACGCAGTATTTT. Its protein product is CASSLMMSTDTQYF.